These 28 T cell receptor beta chains were all obtained from the same sample, sequenced in a study of T-cell memory formation after mild COVID-19. TCRdb re-called the 5' RACE reads through MiXCR, storing one row per CDR3 protein. The repertoire holds around 300,000 distinct CDR3 sequences, with roughly an eighth as singletons. Input material: PBMCs or a T cell subset sorted from them (not recorded which). The source is a man in his late teens or twenties who had mild COVID-19 (a few samples of this study predate the infection). Cell type and time point are not known.

This clonotype has just a few counts. The chain employs TRBV2 and TRBJ1-1, with unresolved D. The CDR3 is 13 amino acids. Germline V gives CDR1 SNHLY, CDR2 FYNNEI. Between the trimmed V and J ends, which lost 3 bases and 8 bases, there was a span of 13 bases. The CDR3: CASSDGPGGEAFF. The DNA of the CDR3 is TGTGCCAGCAGTGATGGCCCGGGAGGGGAAGCTTTCTTT.

This clonotype was counted between two and nine times. The rearrangement links TRBV12-3 or TRBV12-4 to TRBJ2-3; 8 nucleotides agree with TRBD2. Trimming cost V 6 bases and J 4 bases; bases outside gene matches: 6. The CDR3 totals 14 residues. The CDR3 spells CASRTGGPADTQYF. The DNA for the CDR3 is TGTGCCAGCAGGACGGGGGGGCCTGCAGATACGCAGTATTTT.

This clonotype was detected ten times or more. The DNA for the CDR3 is TGTGCCACCAGCAGACCTTTCTCACCCCTCCACTTT. This translates into CATSRPFSPLHF. The chain employs TRBV15 and TRBJ1-6; D unclear. The CDR3 spans 12 residues. Germline V gives CDR1 LNHNV, CDR2 YYDKDF (reference sequence). Between the trimmed V and J ends, which lost 2 bases and 10 bases, there was a span of 6 bases.

The chain is built from TRBV6-6 and TRBJ2-2; tentative D call: TRBD1 (6 bases). Between the trimmed V and J ends, which lost 1 base and 1 base, there was a span of 19 bases. Per germline, CDR1 MNHNY and CDR2 SVGAGI (reference sequence). This CDR3 contains 19 residues. For the CDR3, the DNA is TGTGCCAGCAGTTACTATAAAATTTTAACAGGGAGGAACACCGGGGAGCTGTTTTTT. This gives the protein CASSYYKILTGRNTGELFF.

This clonotype has more than one count but fewer than ten. This sequence joins TRBV4-3 and TRBJ2-6, with D perhaps matching TRBD1 (5 bases). The CDR3 consists of 17 residues. The ends were cut back, 0 bases at V and 2 bases at J, with 11 bases in the middle. In germline, CDR1 is LGHNA, CDR2 YSLEER. The CDR3 DNA follows: TGCGCCAGCAGCCAAGATCCGAAGGGGACTGGGGCCAACGTCCTGACTTTC. Its translation is CASSQDPKGTGANVLTF.

The gene calls are TRBV7-2 and TRBJ2-7; 10 bases agree with TRBD1. Trimming removed 3 bases from V and 6 bases from J; junction bases left unmatched: 5. This CDR3 spans 14 amino acids. The germline V gene has CDR1 SGHTA and CDR2 FQGNSA. CDR3 region: CASSLGQGLGEQYV. The CDR3 bases are TGTGCCAGCAGCTTGGGACAGGGGTTGGGCGAGCAGTACGTC.

DNA of the CDR3: TGCAGTGCTAGTCCCTCCAGCGGGGGGCGCGAGCAGTACGTC. Translation gives CSASPSSGGREQYV. The V call is TRBV20-1, the J call TRBJ2-7; 9 nucleotides line up with TRBD2. V lost 3 bases to trimming and J lost 6 bases; unmatched junction nucleotides: 9. This CDR3 comprises 14 residues. Germline V gives CDR1 DFQATT, CDR2 SNEGSKA (reference sequence).

This chain connects TRBV29-1 to TRBJ1-2, with D possibly matching TRBD1 (5 bases). V was shortened by 2 bases and J by 2 bases, with 12 bases between the two germline ends. The CDR3 sequence is 14 residues long. Germline V CDR1 and CDR2: SQVTM, ANQGSEA. CDR3 sequence reads: CSVERGAENYGYTF. Written as DNA, the CDR3 is TGCAGCGTTGAACGCGGGGCGGAAAACTATGGCTACACCTTC.

The V and J genes are TRBV20-1 and TRBJ2-2; D possibly corresponds to TRBD2 (6 bases). This CDR3 contains 16 residues. Trimming removed 6 bases at V and 0 bases at J, with 17 bases between. The germline CDR1 and CDR2 sequences are DFQATT and SNEGSKA (reference sequence). The CDR3 region is CSASHGGTSNTGELFF. CDR3 nucleotide sequence: TGCAGTGCCAGCCATGGCGGGACGTCGAACACCGGGGAGCTGTTTTTT.

This clonotype was seen a handful of times. The genes are TRBV12-3 or TRBV12-4 and TRBJ1-6; D remains unclear. This CDR3 comprises 13 residues. Deletions cut 0 bases from V and 7 bases from J, with 4 bases between. The chain's CDR3 is CASSLAANSPLHF. CDR3 coding DNA: TGTGCCAGCAGTTTAGCCGCGAATTCACCCCTCCACTTT.

V usage is TRBV2 and J usage is TRBJ2-3; the D is unclear. The CDR3 runs 13 residues. Deletions cut 6 bases from V and 2 bases from J, with 9 bases between. Germline V gene lookup returns CDR1 SNHLY and CDR2 FYNNEI. The CDR3, as DNA: TGTGCCAGCAGCGCCGGGCCCACAGATACGCAGTATTTT. Encoded protein: CASSAGPTDTQYF.

This clonotype was seen many times. The chain links TRBV6-1 to TRBJ2-3; no firm D call. Trimming removed 4 bases at V and 4 bases at J, with 6 bases between. This CDR3 contains 12 residues. The V gene's germline CDR1 is MNHNS and CDR2 SASEGT. CDR3 sequence (DNA): TGTGCCAGCAGTGTGGTCGCAGATACGCAGTATTTT. Translation: CASSVVADTQYF.

The gene calls are TRBV24-1 and TRBJ2-1; 11 bases fit TRBD1. J was trimmed by 7 bases and V by 9 bases; bases with no gene match: 10. This CDR3 comprises 15 residues. Per germline, CDR1 KGHDR and CDR2 SFDVKD. The CDR3 sequence is CATRPQDRGRNEQFF. The CDR3 nucleotides read TGTGCCACCCGTCCCCAGGACAGGGGGCGGAATGAGCAGTTCTTC.

The chain couples TRBV7-9 to TRBJ2-1; TRBD2 aligns across 8 bases. The CDR3 consists of 12 residues. V gave up 5 bases and J gave up 7 bases; unmatched junction bases: 1. CDR1 is SEHNR and CDR2 is FQNEAQ in the germline V gene (reference sequence). This CDR3 reads CASSREGNEQFF. CDR3 sequence (DNA): TGTGCCAGCAGCCGGGAGGGGAATGAGCAGTTCTTC.

The CDR3: CASSLSAGPAFF. In DNA, the CDR3 is TGTGCCAGTAGCCTGAGCGCAGGCCCAGCTTTCTTT. This chain connects TRBV19 to TRBJ1-1; no clear D. Germline V CDR1 and CDR2: LNHDA, SQIVND (reference sequence). The CDR3 has 12 amino acids. V lost 6 bases and J 10 bases, leaving 15 bases between the germline ends.

The chain recombines TRBV12-3 or TRBV12-4 with TRBJ1-1, with D tentatively TRBD1 (5 bases). V lost 6 bases, J lost 1 base, and 15 bases lay in between. CDR3 length equals 15 residues. The DNA of the CDR3 is TGTGCCAGCAGCCCCCACACAGGCAGGAACACTGAAGCTTTCTTT. Its translation: CASSPHTGRNTEAFF.

The V call is TRBV12-3 or TRBV12-4, the J call TRBJ2-2; D call uncertain. V was clipped by 8 bases and J by 5 bases, with 15 bases between them. The CDR3 totals 14 residues. For the CDR3, the DNA is TGTGCCAGCGGTGGGGTCCTTTGGACCGGGGAGCTGTTTTTT. This sequence encodes CASGGVLWTGELFF.

In its sample, this clonotype was seen a few times. The chain couples TRBV3-1 to TRBJ2-1; the D gene is possibly TRBD2 (6 bases). CDR3 size: 14 residues. CDR1 LGHDT and CDR2 YNNKEL come from the germline V gene (reference sequence). Trimming removed 3 bases at V and 6 bases at J, with 12 bases between. CDR3 sequence reads: CASSHLTRANEQFF. CDR3 coding DNA: TGTGCCAGCAGCCACCTGACTAGGGCCAATGAGCAGTTCTTC.

Many counts were recorded for this clonotype. The chain carries TRBV6-5 and TRBJ1-1, with D maybe TRBD1 (6 bases). V was clipped by 4 bases and J by 1 base, with 7 bases between them. Germline CDR1 reads MNHEY; CDR2 reads SVGAGI. The CDR3 length is 13 residues. The CDR3 is CASSWGRNTEAFF. CDR3 DNA: TGTGCCAGCAGTTGGGGGCGGAACACTGAAGCTTTCTTT.

There are a few counts of this clonotype. This chain uses TRBV6-6 with TRBJ1-1, with a tentative D call TRBD1 (6 bases). V gave up 2 bases and J gave up 1 base, with 14 bases separating them. The CDR3 spans 16 residues. The germline gives CDR1 MNHNY, CDR2 SVGAGI (reference sequence). DNA of the CDR3: TGTGCCAGCAGTTACACCTCCGACAGGTCGAACACTGAAGCTTTCTTT. Residues: CASSYTSDRSNTEAFF.

This clonotype was observed a handful of times. The chain combines TRBV7-2 with TRBJ2-1; 9 bases fit TRBD2. Trimming took 8 bases from V and 6 from J; bases not matched to a gene: 2. Germline-derived CDR1 and CDR2 are SGHTA and FQGNSA. The length of the CDR3 is 12 residues. The CDR3 coding sequence is TGTGCCAGCCGGGGACTAGCCAATGAGCAGTTCTTC. It codes for CASRGLANEQFF.

A few counts support this clonotype. V and J are TRBV20-1 and TRBJ2-1; possibly TRBD2 for D (5 bases). CDR1 and CDR2 from the germline V gene are DFQATT and SNEGSKA (reference sequence). The V and J ends lost 3 bases and 9 bases respectively, with 9 bases between them. The CDR3 has 11 residues. The CDR3 DNA reads as TGCAGTGCTAGTGGAGGTGTTGAGCAGTTCTTC. Translating gives CSASGGVEQFF.

This clonotype was seen only a few times. V gene TRBV7-6 combines with J gene TRBJ2-6, with TRBD1 as a possible D gene (6 bases). Germline V lookup: CDR1 SGHVS, CDR2 FNYEAQ. V was cut by 1 base and J by 0 bases, with 16 bases left in between. The CDR3 has 19 residues. This CDR3 is CASSLEVAGTTSGANVLTF. CDR3 DNA: TGTGCCAGCAGCTTAGAGGTAGCAGGGACAACCTCTGGGGCCAACGTCCTGACTTTC.

This clonotype was seen repeatedly, ten times or more. This chain joins TRBV11-2 and TRBJ2-5, with 9 positions matching TRBD1. V was pared by 4 bases and J by 5 bases, with 8 bases of the junction left unmatched. Germline lookup yields CDR1 SGHAT and CDR2 FQNNGV. The CDR3 sequence is 15 residues long. CDR3 DNA: TGTGCCAGCAGCTCACAGGGGGCGTTCGGTGAGACCCAGTACTTC. Its translation is CASSSQGAFGETQYF.

This clonotype was seen ten or more times. V is TRBV12-3 or TRBV12-4 and J is TRBJ2-7; 9 bases are shared with TRBD1. V lost 5 bases and J lost 2; bases outside the gene matches: 4. The CDR3 covers 14 residues. The CDR3 nucleotides read TGTGCCAGCAGTCTTCGGGACAGGGCCTACGAGCAGTACTTC. As protein: CASSLRDRAYEQYF.

This clonotype was observed a handful of times. V and J are TRBV5-1 and TRBJ2-7, with 15 bases aligning to TRBD2. Germline CDR1 SGHRS, CDR2 YFSETQ. V shed 3 bases, J shed 2 bases, and the junction held 3 bases outside the gene matches. This CDR3 comprises 16 residues. CDR3 residues: CASSWGTSGGTYEQYF. Written as DNA, the CDR3 is TGCGCCAGCAGCTGGGGGACTAGCGGGGGGACCTACGAGCAGTACTTC.

The table lists this clonotype with a few counts. This chain uses TRBV7-3 with TRBJ1-1; D uncertain. V lost 5 bases and J lost 7, with 14 bases in between. The germline CDR1 and CDR2 sequences are SGHTA and FQGTGA. This CDR3 region has 13 residues. CDR3 sequence reads: CASSTNVRGEAFF. CDR3 sequence (DNA): TGTGCCAGCAGCACAAACGTCCGAGGTGAAGCTTTCTTT.

In this sample, this clonotype turned up a few times. The rearrangement joins TRBV7-9 to TRBJ1-1; unclear D gene. V was clipped by 3 bases and J by 4 bases, with 9 bases between them. The CDR3 loop spans 13 amino acids. In germline, CDR1 is SEHNR, CDR2 FQNEAQ (reference sequence). This CDR3 is CASSFVETTEAFF. The CDR3 nucleotides read TGTGCCAGCAGCTTCGTGGAGACCACTGAAGCTTTCTTT.